The 22 T cell receptor beta chains presented below share a single source sample, sequenced in a study of OX40 agonist ivuxolimab in advanced cancers. The library was obtained by the immunoSEQ multiplex PCR assay. In TCRdb, the immuneACCESS table is reduced to in-frame sequences with V and J assigned. These tables do not hold every clone; where another copy was compared, an unresolved V gene accounts for under half, and the others remain unexplained. The sample table contains just over 70,000 clones; only one count was recorded for around 84% of them. Around 0.84% of the sample belongs to the ten largest clones. Source: CD4+ or CD8+ T cells sorted from blood, taken in a trial of the OX40 agonist ivuxolimab. The receptor source for this set is an adult with an advanced solid tumor such as melanoma, head and neck, liver or kidney cancer.

The chain is built from TRBV19 and TRBJ2-6, with D hard to call. The V gene lost 2 bases and the J gene lost 0 bases, with 11 bases spanning the gap. The CDR3 is made up of 17 amino acids. The germline V gene has CDR1 LNHDA and CDR2 SQIVND (reference sequence). This CDR3 is CASSIKSMSSGANVLTF. The DNA of the CDR3 is TGTGCCAGTAGTATAAAGAGCATGTCCTCTGGGGCCAACGTCCTGACTTTC.

V usage is TRBV5-5 and J usage is TRBJ2-6, with TRBD1 identical over 10 bases. The CDR3 spans 17 residues. Trimming took 3 bases from V and 0 from J; bases not matched to a gene: 3. CDR1 is SGHKS and CDR2 is YYEKEE in the germline V gene (reference sequence). CDR3 residues: CASSSGTGASGANVLTF. CDR3 nucleotides: TGTGCCAGCAGCTCCGGGACAGGGGCCTCTGGGGCCAACGTCCTGACTTTC.

The chain is built from TRBV30 and TRBJ2-7; 9 positions agree with TRBD1. V trimming: 5 bases; J trimming: 2 bases; junction bases outside the gene matches: 7. The CDR3 sequence is 14 residues long. Germline V lookup: CDR1 GTSNPN, CDR2 SVGIG (reference sequence). In nucleotides, the CDR3 is TGTGCCTGGGGTGCCGGGACAGGGACCTACGAGCAGTACTTC. Amino acids: CAWGAGTGTYEQYF.

On this clone itself: At one end, the junction sequence differs from germline, possibly due to a read error. CDR3 residues: CACSLSSGRAMDEQFF. CDR3 nucleotide sequence: TGTGCCTGCAGTTTATCGAGCGGGAGGGCCATGGATGAGCAGTTCTTC. The chain couples TRBV28 to TRBJ2-1, with 10 bases identical to TRBD2. The length of the CDR3 is 16 residues. Germline values: CDR1 MDHEN, CDR2 SYDVKM.

The chain joins TRBV7-3 to TRBJ2-2, with 7 positions matching TRBD2. Germline V gene sequence: CDR1 SGHTA, CDR2 FQGTGA. J lost 1 base, V lost 1 base, and 3 bases had no gene match. The CDR3 consists of 16 residues. CDR3 residues: CASSLKLARNTGELFF. As DNA, the CDR3 is TGTGCCAGCAGCTTAAAACTAGCGAGGAACACCGGGGAGCTGTTTTTT.

This clone was observed once. Here the CDR3 reads CASSVGDSGANVLTF. CDR3 bases: TGTGCCAGCAGCGTGGGGGACTCTGGGGCCAACGTCCTGACTTTC. The rearrangement links TRBV9 to TRBJ2-6, with D tentatively TRBD1 or TRBD2 (5 bases each). Germline assignment: CDR1 SGDLS and CDR2 YYNGEE. V lost 2 bases to trimming and J lost 0 bases, with 6 bases between them. The CDR3 is made up of 15 amino acids.

The CDR3 bases are TGTGCCAGCAGCTTAGGGGGACAGCTTCAAGAGACCCAGTACTTC. Translated: CASSLGGQLQETQYF. The gene calls are TRBV7-6 and TRBJ2-5; 7 bases line up with TRBD1. CDR1 is SGHVS, CDR2 FNYEAQ, per germline. This CDR3 is 15 amino acids long. V shed 1 base, J shed 2 bases, and the junction held 4 bases outside the gene matches.

The rearrangement joins TRBV19 to TRBJ2-5; 7 nucleotides match TRBD2. This CDR3 region has 13 residues. Germline V gene lookup returns CDR1 LNHDA and CDR2 SQIVND (reference sequence). The V and J ends lost 5 bases and 5 bases, in that order; junction bases with no gene match: 5. The CDR3 DNA follows: TGTGCCAGTAGTTCCCAGGGAGGGGAGACCCAGTACTTC. Translated, it gives CASSSQGGETQYF.

The genes are TRBV7-2 and TRBJ1-1, with D maybe TRBD1 (5 bases). Germline V gene data show CDR1 as SGHTA and CDR2 as FQGNSA. V was trimmed by 2 bases and J by 2 bases, leaving 15 bases between them. This CDR3 comprises 16 residues. CDR3 in amino acids: CASSLRAGRVNTEAFF. The CDR3 DNA reads TGTGCCAGCAGCTTAAGGGCAGGGAGGGTAAACACTGAAGCTTTCTTT.

The CDR3 loop reads CASSLSGTGGMDEQYF. The CDR3 coding sequence is TGTGCCAGCAGTTTATCCGGGACAGGGGGCATGGACGAGCAGTACTTC. The rearrangement links TRBV6-6 to TRBJ2-7, with 12 bases that match TRBD1. CDR1 is MNHNY and CDR2 is SVGAGI in the germline V gene (reference sequence). CDR3 length equals 16 residues. V was pared by 4 bases and J by 5 bases, with 9 bases of the junction left unmatched.

The gene calls are TRBV13 and TRBJ1-3; D is uncertain. The CDR3 runs to 16 residues. V lost 2 bases and J 0 bases, leaving 11 bases between the germline ends. Germline CDR1 is PRHDT and CDR2 is FYEKMQ (reference sequence). CDR3 in DNA: TGTGCCAGCAGCTTACGCCGGTTCTCCTCTGGAAACACCATATATTTT. Translating gives CASSLRRFSSGNTIYF.

The chain has TRBV11-2 and TRBJ2-7; TRBD2 matches at 12 bases. CDR3 length equals 15 residues. The ends lost 5 bases at V and 4 bases at J; junction bases unmatched: 6. CDR1 is SGHAT and CDR2 is FQNNGV in the germline V gene. This CDR3 reads CASSLSTSGRYEQYF. CDR3 coding DNA: TGTGCCAGCAGCCTCTCGACTAGCGGGAGATACGAGCAGTACTTC.

The rearrangement links TRBV19 to TRBJ1-1; TRBD1 might be the D (5 bases). The CDR3 runs 14 residues. Looked up from germline, CDR1 is LNHDA and CDR2 is SQIVND (reference sequence). Trimming took 2 bases from V and 0 from J, leaving 7 bases between them. CDR3 DNA sequence: TGTGCCAGTAGTATAAGGGGCGTGAACACTGAAGCTTTCTTT. Translated, it gives CASSIRGVNTEAFF.

The rearrangement links TRBV4-1 to TRBJ2-7, with a weak D call TRBD1 (6 bases). The germline V and J ends were trimmed by 0 bases and 0 bases, with 15 bases remaining between them. The CDR3 is 17 residues long. The germline V gene has CDR1 MGHRA and CDR2 YSYEKL. The CDR3 sequence is CASSQDPQGSSSYEQYF. In DNA form, the CDR3 reads TGCGCCAGCAGCCAAGATCCACAGGGTTCTAGCTCCTACGAGCAGTACTTC.

The chain employs TRBV7-3 and TRBJ2-1, with D unresolved. The ends were cut back, 2 bases at V and 3 bases at J, with 17 bases in the middle. Germline values: CDR1 SGHTA, CDR2 FQGTGA. The CDR3 contains 17 residues. CDR3 in amino acids: CASSLVSSNKYYNEQFF. CDR3 nucleotide sequence: TGTGCCAGCAGCTTAGTAAGTAGTAACAAATACTACAATGAGCAGTTCTTC.

The rearrangement links TRBV6-1 to TRBJ1-2, with unresolved D. With 8 bases removed from V and 8 bases from J, the gap between germline ends came to 12 bases. CDR1 is MNHNS and CDR2 is SASEGT in the germline V gene. CDR3 length: 11 amino acids. The CDR3 sequence: CASGVMGGYTF. Here the CDR3 DNA reads TGTGCCAGCGGAGTAATGGGAGGCTACACCTTC.

The rearrangement links TRBV2 to TRBJ1-1; D unclear. The CDR3 is 12 residues long. V lost 0 bases, J lost 1 base, and 0 bases lay in between. The germline gives CDR1 SNHLY, CDR2 FYNNEI. CDR3 region: CASSEANTEAFF. The CDR3 DNA follows: TGTGCCAGCAGTGAAGCGAACACTGAAGCTTTCTTT.

This chain joins TRBV5-6 and TRBJ2-3; 12 bases align to TRBD1. CDR3 length: 18 amino acids. V gave up 5 bases and J gave up 3 bases; unmatched junction bases: 13. CDR1 and CDR2 (germline): SGHDT, YYEEEE. In DNA, the CDR3 is TGTGCCAGCAGTTCCGGGACAGGGGGCACATTTCGAACAGATACGCAGTATTTT. It codes for CASSSGTGGTFRTDTQYF.

This chain connects TRBV4-1 to TRBJ2-3, with D possibly being TRBD1 or TRBD2 (6 bases each). Germline V gene sequence: CDR1 MGHRA, CDR2 YSYEKL. This CDR3 region has 15 residues. The ends were cut back, 5 bases at V and 6 bases at J, with 18 bases in the middle. In nucleotides, the CDR3 is TGCGCCAGCAGCTTCCAGGGGCTAGCGATGGATACGCAGTATTTT. This translates into CASSFQGLAMDTQYF.

This rearrangement joins TRBV6-6 to TRBJ1-2; 7 bases match TRBD1. V shed 6 bases, J shed 7 bases, and the junction held 8 bases outside the gene matches. Germline V gene lookup returns CDR1 MNHNY and CDR2 SVGAGI (reference sequence). This CDR3 contains 13 residues. CDR3 sequence: CASSQGGAAGYTF. The CDR3 nucleotides read TGTGCCAGCAGCCAGGGGGGGGCAGCTGGCTACACCTTC.

Only one count was recorded for this clone. The chain recombines TRBV30 with TRBJ2-2; a possible D gene is TRBD2 (6 bases). Germline V lookup: CDR1 GTSNPN, CDR2 SVGIG (reference sequence). Trimming took off 3 bases at V and 6 bases at J, with 14 bases between the two ends. The CDR3 is 14 residues long. This CDR3 is CAWRGGVVAGELFF. CDR3 coding DNA: TGTGCCTGGAGGGGGGGAGTAGTAGCCGGGGAGCTGTTTTTT.

The gene calls are TRBV19 and TRBJ1-5, with D unclear. Germline CDR1 LNHDA, CDR2 SQIVND (reference sequence). The CDR3 contains 14 residues. Trimming took 7 bases from V and 4 from J, leaving 14 bases between them. Here the CDR3 reads CASNYGRGNQPQHF. DNA for the CDR3: TGTGCCAGTAATTACGGACGTGGGAATCAGCCCCAGCATTTT.